This T cell receptor beta chain was captured by sequencing in a study of spatial heterogeneity in lung cancer. V shed 5 bases and J 5 bases; nucleotides not matched to a gene: 4. The germline V gene has CDR1 SGHTA and CDR2 FQGTGA. This CDR3 comprises 14 residues. TCRdb re-called the 5' RACE reads through MiXCR, storing one row per CDR3 protein. The sample includes several thousand distinct CDR3 sequences, roughly a sixth of them seen just once. As to time point: sample taken at primary tumor resection. A single count supports this clonotype. A much bigger clone sits one base away, suggesting this may be a read error.

V gene TRBV7-3 combines with J gene TRBJ2-1; 9 nucleotides align to TRBD1. The specimen comprised normal lung tissue next to the tumor, sampled at surgery. The clonotype originates from a male donor with early-stage non-small cell lung cancer. The CDR3 DNA is TGTGCCAGCAGCCTGAACAGGGGGCACAATGAGCAGTTCTTC. Protein sequence: CASSLNRGHNEQFF.